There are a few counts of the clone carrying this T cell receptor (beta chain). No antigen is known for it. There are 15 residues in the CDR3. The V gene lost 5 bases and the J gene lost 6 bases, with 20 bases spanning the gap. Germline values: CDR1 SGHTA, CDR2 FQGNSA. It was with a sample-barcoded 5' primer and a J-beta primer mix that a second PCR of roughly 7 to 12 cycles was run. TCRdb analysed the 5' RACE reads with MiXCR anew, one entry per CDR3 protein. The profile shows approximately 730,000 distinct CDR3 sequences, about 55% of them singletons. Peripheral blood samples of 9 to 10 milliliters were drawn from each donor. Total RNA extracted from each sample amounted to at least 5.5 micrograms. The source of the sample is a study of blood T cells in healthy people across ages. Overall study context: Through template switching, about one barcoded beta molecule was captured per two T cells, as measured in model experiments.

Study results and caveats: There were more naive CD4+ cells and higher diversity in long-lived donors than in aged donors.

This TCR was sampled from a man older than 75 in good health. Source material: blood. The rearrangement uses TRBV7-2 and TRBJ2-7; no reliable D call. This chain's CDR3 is CASSPRTDSLFEQYF. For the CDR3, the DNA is TGTGCCAGCAGCCCGCGGACCGATTCTTTGTTCGAGCAGTACTTC.